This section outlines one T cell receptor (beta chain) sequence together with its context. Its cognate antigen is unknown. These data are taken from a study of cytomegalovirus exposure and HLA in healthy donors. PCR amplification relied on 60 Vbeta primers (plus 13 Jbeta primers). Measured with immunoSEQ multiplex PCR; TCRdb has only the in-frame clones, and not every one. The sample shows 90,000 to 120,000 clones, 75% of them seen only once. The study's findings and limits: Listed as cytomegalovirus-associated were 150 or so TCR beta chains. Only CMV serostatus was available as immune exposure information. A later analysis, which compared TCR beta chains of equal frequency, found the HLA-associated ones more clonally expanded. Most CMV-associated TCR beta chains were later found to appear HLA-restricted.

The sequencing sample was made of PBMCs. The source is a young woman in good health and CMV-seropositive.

The CDR3 loop is CASSFRDLDNEQFF. CDR3 sequence (DNA): TGCGCCAGCAGCTTCCGGGATCTCGACAATGAGCAGTTCTTC. V and J are TRBV5-1 and TRBJ2-1; possibly TRBD2 for D (5 bases). The CDR3 length is 14 residues. Trimming stripped 2 bases from V and 5 bases from J, with 11 bases between. Germline values: CDR1 SGHRS, CDR2 YFSETQ.